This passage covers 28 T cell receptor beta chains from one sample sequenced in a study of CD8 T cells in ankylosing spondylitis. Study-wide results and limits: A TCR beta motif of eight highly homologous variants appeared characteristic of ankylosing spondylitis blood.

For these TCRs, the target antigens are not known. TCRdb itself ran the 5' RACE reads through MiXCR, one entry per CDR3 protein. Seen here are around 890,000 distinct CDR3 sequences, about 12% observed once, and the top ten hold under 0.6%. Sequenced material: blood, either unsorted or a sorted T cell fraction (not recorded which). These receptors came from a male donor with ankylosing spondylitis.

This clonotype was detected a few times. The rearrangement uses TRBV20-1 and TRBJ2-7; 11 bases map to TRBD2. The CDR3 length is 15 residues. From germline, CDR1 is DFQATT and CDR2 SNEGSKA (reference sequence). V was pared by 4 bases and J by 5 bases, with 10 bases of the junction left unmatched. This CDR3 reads CSATRPGLAANEQYF. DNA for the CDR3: TGCAGTGCTACCAGACCGGGACTAGCGGCAAACGAGCAGTACTTC.

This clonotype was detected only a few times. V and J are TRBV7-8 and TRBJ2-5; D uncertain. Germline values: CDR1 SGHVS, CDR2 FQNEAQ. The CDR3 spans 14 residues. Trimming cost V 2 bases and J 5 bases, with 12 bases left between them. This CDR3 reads CASSLRRMAETQYF. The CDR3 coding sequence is TGTGCCAGCAGCTTACGACGGATGGCGGAGACCCAGTACTTC. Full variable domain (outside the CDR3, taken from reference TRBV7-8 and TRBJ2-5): GAGVSQSPRYKVAKRGQDVALRCDPISGHVSLFWYQQALGQGPEFLTYFQNEAQLDKSGLPSDRFFAERPEGSVSTLKIQRTQQEDSAVYLCASSLRRMAETQYFGPGTRLLVL.

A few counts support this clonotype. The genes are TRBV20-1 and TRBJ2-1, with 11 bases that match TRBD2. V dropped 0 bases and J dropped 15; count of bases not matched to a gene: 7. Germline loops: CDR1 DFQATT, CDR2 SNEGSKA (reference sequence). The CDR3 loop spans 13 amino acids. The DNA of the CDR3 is TGCAGTGCTAGAGATGGGCTAGCGGGGGGTATGTTCTTC. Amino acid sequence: CSARDGLAGGMFF.

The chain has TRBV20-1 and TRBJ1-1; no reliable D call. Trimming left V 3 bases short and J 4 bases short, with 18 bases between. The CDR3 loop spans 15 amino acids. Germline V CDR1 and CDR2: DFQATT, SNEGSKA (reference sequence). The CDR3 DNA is TGCAGTGCTAGTCCCCTTGTCGTGGTGGGCACTGAAGCTTTCTTT. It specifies CSASPLVVVGTEAFF.

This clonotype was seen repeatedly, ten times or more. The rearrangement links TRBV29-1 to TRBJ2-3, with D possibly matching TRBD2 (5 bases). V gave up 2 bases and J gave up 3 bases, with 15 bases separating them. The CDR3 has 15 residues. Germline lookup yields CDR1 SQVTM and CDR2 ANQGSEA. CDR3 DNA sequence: TGCAGCGTTGAACTGGGCCCGGGGAGAACAGATACGCAGTATTTT. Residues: CSVELGPGRTDTQYF.

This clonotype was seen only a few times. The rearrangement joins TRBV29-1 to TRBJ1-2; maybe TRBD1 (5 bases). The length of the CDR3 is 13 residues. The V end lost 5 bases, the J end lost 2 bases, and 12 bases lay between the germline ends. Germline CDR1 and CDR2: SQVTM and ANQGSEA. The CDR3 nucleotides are TGCAGCGTTTCGGGACGGATAAACTATGGCTACACCTTC. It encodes CSVSGRINYGYTF. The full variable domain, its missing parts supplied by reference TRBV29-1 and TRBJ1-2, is SAVISQKPSRDICQRGTSLTIQCQVDSQVTMMFWYRQQPGQSLTLIATANQGSEATYESGFVIDKFPISRPNLTFSTLTVSNMSPEDSSIYLCSVSGRINYGYTFGSGTRLTVV.

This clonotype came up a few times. DNA of the CDR3: TGTGCCAGCAGTCAAGGTACCAATAATTCACCCCTCCACTTT. It is translated as CASSQGTNNSPLHF. V is TRBV6-1 and J is TRBJ1-6; D is unclear. The CDR3 runs to 14 residues. Trimming pared 5 bases from V and 5 bases from J, leaving 10 bases between. Per the germline V gene, CDR1 is MNHNS and CDR2 is SASEGT.

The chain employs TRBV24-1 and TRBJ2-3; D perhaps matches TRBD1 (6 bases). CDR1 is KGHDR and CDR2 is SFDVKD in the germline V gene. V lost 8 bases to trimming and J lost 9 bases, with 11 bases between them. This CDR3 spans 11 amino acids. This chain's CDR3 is CATTQGATQYF. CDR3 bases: TGTGCCACCACACAGGGCGCGACGCAGTATTTT.

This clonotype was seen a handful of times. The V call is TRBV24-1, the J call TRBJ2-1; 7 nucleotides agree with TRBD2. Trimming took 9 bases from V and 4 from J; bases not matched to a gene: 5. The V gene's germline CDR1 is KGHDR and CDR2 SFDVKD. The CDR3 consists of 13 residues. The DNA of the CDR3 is TGTGCCACCGCTGGACTAGGGTACAATGAGCAGTTCTTC. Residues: CATAGLGYNEQFF.

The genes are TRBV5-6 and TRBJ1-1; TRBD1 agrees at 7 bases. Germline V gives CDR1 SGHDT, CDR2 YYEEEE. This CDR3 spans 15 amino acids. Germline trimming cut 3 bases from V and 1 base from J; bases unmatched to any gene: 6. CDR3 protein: CASSWLDRANTEAFF. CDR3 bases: TGTGCCAGCAGCTGGCTTGACAGGGCGAACACTGAAGCTTTCTTT.

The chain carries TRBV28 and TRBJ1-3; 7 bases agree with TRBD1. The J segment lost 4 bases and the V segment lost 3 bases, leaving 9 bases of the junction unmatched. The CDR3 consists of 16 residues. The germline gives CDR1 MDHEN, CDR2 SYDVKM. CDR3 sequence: CASSLYRTGSGNTIYF. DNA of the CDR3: TGTGCCAGCAGTTTGTACAGGACAGGATCGGGAAACACCATATATTTT.

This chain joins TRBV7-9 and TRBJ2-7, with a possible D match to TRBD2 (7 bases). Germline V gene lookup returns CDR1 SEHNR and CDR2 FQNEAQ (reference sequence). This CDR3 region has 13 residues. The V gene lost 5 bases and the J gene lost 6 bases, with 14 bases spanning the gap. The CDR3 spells CASSPEGGREQYF. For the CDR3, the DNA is TGTGCCAGCAGCCCGGAGGGGGGGCGCGAGCAGTACTTC.

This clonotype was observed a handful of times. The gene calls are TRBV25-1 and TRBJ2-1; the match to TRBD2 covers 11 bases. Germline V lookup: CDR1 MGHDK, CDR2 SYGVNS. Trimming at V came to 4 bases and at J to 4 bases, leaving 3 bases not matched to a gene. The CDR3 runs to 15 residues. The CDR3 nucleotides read TGTGCCAGCAGTGGACGACTAGCGGGATACAATGAGCAGTTCTTC. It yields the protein CASSGRLAGYNEQFF. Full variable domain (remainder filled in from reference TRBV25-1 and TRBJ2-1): EADIYQTPRYLVIGTGKKITLECSQTMGHDKMYWYQQDPGMELHLIHYSYGVNSTEKGDLSSESTVSRIRTEHFPLTLESARPSHTSQYLCASSGRLAGYNEQFFGPGTRLTVL.

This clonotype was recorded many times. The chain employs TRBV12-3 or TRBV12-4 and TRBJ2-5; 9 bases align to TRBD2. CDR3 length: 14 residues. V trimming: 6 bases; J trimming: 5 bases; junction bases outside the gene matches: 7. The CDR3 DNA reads TGTGCCAGCAGCCTCCTAGCGGGATCTGAGACCCAGTACTTC. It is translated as CASSLLAGSETQYF.

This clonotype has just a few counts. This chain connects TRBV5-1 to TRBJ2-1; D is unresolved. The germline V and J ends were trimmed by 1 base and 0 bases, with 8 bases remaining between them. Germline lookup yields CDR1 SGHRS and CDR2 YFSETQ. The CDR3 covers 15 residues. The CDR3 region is CASSLFRSSYNEQFF. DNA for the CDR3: TGCGCCAGCAGCTTGTTCCGTAGCTCCTACAATGAGCAGTTCTTC.

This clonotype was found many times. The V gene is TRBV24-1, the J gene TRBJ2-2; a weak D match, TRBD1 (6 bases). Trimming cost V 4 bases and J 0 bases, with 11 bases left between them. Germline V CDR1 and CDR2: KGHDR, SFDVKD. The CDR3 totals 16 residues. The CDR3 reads CATSDLGTSNTGELFF. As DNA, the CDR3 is TGTGCCACCAGTGACCTTGGGACATCGAACACCGGGGAGCTGTTTTTT.

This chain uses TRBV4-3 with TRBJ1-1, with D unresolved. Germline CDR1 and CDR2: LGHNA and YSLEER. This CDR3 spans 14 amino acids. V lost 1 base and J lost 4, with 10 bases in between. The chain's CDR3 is CASSQGQRATEAFF. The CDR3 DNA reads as TGCGCCAGCAGCCAAGGGCAGAGGGCCACTGAAGCTTTCTTT.

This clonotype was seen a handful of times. The CDR3 spells CASSVGGLVSYNEQFF. CDR3 DNA: TGTGCCAGCAGCGTAGGGGGACTGGTATCCTACAATGAGCAGTTCTTC. The chain recombines TRBV9 with TRBJ2-1, with D perhaps TRBD2 (6 bases). Per the germline V gene, CDR1 is SGDLS and CDR2 is YYNGEE. The ends were cut back, 0 bases at V and 1 base at J, with 11 bases in the middle. The CDR3 runs to 16 residues. Together with reference TRBV9 and TRBJ2-1, the CDR3 gives the full variable domain: DSGVTQTPKHLITATGQRVTLRCSPRSGDLSVYWYQQSLDQGLQFLIQYYNGEERAKGNILERFSAQQFPDLHSELNLSSLELGDSALYFCASSVGGLVSYNEQFFGPGTRLTVL.

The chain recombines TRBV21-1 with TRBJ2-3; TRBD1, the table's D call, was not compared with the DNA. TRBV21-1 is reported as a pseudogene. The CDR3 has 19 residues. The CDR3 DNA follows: TGTGCCAGCAGCTCTCCCCGGTTGGCGCGGGGGACTAGCACAGATACGCAGTATTTT. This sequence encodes CASSSPRLARGTSTDTQYF.

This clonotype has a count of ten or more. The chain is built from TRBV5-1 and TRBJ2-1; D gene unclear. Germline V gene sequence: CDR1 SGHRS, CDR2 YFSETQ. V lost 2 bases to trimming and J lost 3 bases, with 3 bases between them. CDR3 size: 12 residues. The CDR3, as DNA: TGCGCCAGCAGCTTTTACTACAATGAGCAGTTCTTC. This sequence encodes CASSFYYNEQFF.

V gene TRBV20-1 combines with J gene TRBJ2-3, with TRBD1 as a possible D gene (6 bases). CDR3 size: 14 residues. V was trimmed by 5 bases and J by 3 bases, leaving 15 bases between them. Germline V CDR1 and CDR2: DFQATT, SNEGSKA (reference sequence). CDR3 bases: TGCAGTGCTCCGATGTTGGGGGCAACAGATACGCAGTATTTT. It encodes CSAPMLGATDTQYF.

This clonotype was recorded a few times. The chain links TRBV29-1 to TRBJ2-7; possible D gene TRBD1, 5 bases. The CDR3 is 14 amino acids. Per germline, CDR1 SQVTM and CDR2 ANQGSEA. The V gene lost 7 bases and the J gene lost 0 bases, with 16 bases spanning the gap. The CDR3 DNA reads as TGCAGCGCCCAGGGTGACCCTACCTCCTACGAGCAGTACTTC. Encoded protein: CSAQGDPTSYEQYF.

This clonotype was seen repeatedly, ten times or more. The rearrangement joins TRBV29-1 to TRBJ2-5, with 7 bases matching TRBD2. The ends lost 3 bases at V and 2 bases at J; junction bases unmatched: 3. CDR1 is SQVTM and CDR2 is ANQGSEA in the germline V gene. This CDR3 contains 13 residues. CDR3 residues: CSVEGGWQETQYF. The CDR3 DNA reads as TGCAGCGTTGAGGGAGGGTGGCAAGAGACCCAGTACTTC.

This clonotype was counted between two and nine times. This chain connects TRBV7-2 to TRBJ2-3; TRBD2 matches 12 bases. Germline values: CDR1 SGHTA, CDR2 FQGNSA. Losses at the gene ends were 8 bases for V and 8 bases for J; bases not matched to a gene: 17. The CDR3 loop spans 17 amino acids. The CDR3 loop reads CASQLAGGSPSAGTQYF. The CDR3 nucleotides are TGTGCCAGCCAACTAGCGGGGGGCTCCCCTTCGGCTGGTACGCAGTATTTT.

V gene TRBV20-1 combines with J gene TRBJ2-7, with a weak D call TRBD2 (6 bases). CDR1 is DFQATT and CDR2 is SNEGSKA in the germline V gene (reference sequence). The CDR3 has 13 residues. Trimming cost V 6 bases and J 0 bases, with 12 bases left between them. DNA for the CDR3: TGCAGTGCGAGGGACTTCAGCTCCTACGAGCAGTACTTC. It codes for CSARDFSSYEQYF.

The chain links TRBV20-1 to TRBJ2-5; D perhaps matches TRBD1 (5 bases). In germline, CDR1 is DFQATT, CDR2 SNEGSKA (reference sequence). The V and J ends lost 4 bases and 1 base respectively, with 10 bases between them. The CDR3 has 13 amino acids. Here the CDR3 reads CSANRQPQETQYF. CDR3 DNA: TGCAGTGCTAACAGGCAGCCCCAAGAGACCCAGTACTTC.

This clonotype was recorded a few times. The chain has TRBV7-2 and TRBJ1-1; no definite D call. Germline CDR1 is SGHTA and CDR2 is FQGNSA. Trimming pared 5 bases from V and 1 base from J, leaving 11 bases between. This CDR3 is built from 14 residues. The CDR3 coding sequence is TGTGCCAGCAGCCCCGGACGGGGGAACACTGAAGCTTTCTTT. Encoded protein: CASSPGRGNTEAFF.

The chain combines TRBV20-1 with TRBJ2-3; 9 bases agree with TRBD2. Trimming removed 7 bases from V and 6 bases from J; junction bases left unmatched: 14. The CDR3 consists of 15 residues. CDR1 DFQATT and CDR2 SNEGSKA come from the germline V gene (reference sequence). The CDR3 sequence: CSVSLAGPSGDTQYF. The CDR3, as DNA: TGCAGTGTATCGCTAGCGGGACCCTCGGGGGATACGCAGTATTTT.